A single sample is the source of the 18 T cell receptor beta chains below, sequenced in a study of CD8+CD57+ T cells in acquired aplastic anemia. TCR beta VDJ combinations and CDR3 sequences were profiled from genomic DNA. Each CDR3 protein gets one entry after TCRdb re-called the reads with MiXCR. The repertoire holds about 190,000 distinct CDR3 sequences, with 55% to 70% as singletons. The sample was sorted CD4+, CD8+, or CD8+CD57+ T cells (not recorded which) from PBMCs. Receptors originate from a human donor with severe aplastic anemia or a healthy control (not recorded which).

The chain is built from TRBV4-3 and TRBJ2-7, with D unresolved. This CDR3 comprises 16 residues. Germline lookup yields CDR1 LGHNA and CDR2 YSLEER. V was shortened by 0 bases and J by 0 bases, with 12 bases between the two germline ends. CDR3 residues: CASSQDHGRSSYEQYF. The CDR3 bases are TGCGCCAGCAGCCAAGATCATGGCAGGAGCTCCTACGAGCAGTACTTC.

This clonotype was seen only a few times. The chain couples TRBV20-1 to TRBJ1-3, with D uncertain. Trimming took 7 bases from V and 2 from J, leaving 6 bases between them. This CDR3 is 11 amino acids long. Germline-derived CDR1 and CDR2 are DFQATT and SNEGSKA (reference sequence). The CDR3 DNA reads as TGCAGTGGAGTGGCTGGAAACACCATATATTTT. This codes for CSGVAGNTIYF.

The chain links TRBV7-9 to TRBJ2-7; 9 positions agree with TRBD1. This CDR3 has 15 amino acids. CDR1 SEHNR and CDR2 FQNEAQ come from the germline V gene (reference sequence). J lost 6 bases, V lost 5 bases, and 11 bases had no gene match. CDR3 sequence reads: CASSGRPGQGAEQYF. CDR3 nucleotides: TGTGCCAGCAGCGGCCGCCCGGGACAGGGCGCCGAGCAGTACTTC.

This chain connects TRBV7-2 to TRBJ1-2; tentative D call: TRBD1 (5 bases). V lost 3 bases to trimming and J lost 2 bases, with 19 bases between them. The CDR3 runs 17 residues. CDR1 and CDR2 from the germline V gene are SGHTA and FQGNSA. In DNA form, the CDR3 reads TGTGCCAGCAGCTTGGAACCCCTCATGGGGGGGAACTATGGCTACACCTTC. Translating it yields CASSLEPLMGGNYGYTF.

This clonotype is a singleton in its sample. A junction boundary mismatches the germline segment, possibly from a read error. The chain joins TRBV24-1 to TRBJ2-3; TRBD2 matches 9 bases. This CDR3 comprises 17 residues. Looked up from germline, CDR1 is KGHDR and CDR2 is SFDVKD. This CDR3 reads CATSDQRLAASTDTRYF. CDR3 sequence (DNA): TGTGCCACCAGTGACCAAAGACTAGCGGCTAGCACAGATACGCGGTATTTT.

This chain connects TRBV7-9 to TRBJ1-2, with unresolved D. Trimming cost V 0 bases and J 3 bases, with 8 bases left between them. CDR3 length: 14 amino acids. Germline V CDR1 and CDR2: SEHNR, FQNEAQ (reference sequence). CDR3 coding DNA: TGTGCCAGCAGCTTAGCGCAGGCAGACTATGGCTACACCTTC. As protein: CASSLAQADYGYTF.

This clonotype was detected only once. The rearrangement uses TRBV6-5 and TRBJ1-1; D is unclear. Trimming took off 2 bases at V and 7 bases at J, with 8 bases between the two ends. From germline, CDR1 is MNHEY and CDR2 SVGAGI. This CDR3 spans 12 amino acids. CDR3 in amino acids: CASSYVVNEAFF. The CDR3 DNA reads as TGTGCCAGCAGTTACGTGGTCAATGAAGCTTTCTTT.

The chain combines TRBV7-9 with TRBJ2-7, with 8 bases that match TRBD2. CDR3 length: 15 amino acids. Trimming took 2 bases from V and 3 from J; bases not matched to a gene: 6. Germline loops: CDR1 SEHNR, CDR2 FQNEAQ (reference sequence). CDR3 region: CASSLPGGGLYEQYF. Written as DNA, the CDR3 is TGTGCCAGCAGCTTACCCGGGGGGGGCCTCTACGAGCAGTACTTC.

This clonotype was counted a few times. J is TRBJ1-1 and V is TRBV7-9; a possible D gene is TRBD1 (6 bases). The CDR3 spans 12 residues. Trimming removed 3 bases from V and 8 bases from J, with 10 bases in between. CDR1 and CDR2 (germline): SEHNR, FQNEAQ (reference sequence). The CDR3 DNA sequence: TGTGCCAGCAGCTTTAGGACAGACGAAGCTTTCTTT. It encodes CASSFRTDEAFF.

The V gene is TRBV6-1, the J gene TRBJ2-6; tentatively, D is TRBD1 or TRBD2 (5 bases each). The CDR3 consists of 16 residues. Germline V lookup: CDR1 MNHNS, CDR2 SASEGT. Trimming took 7 bases from V and 4 from J, leaving 17 bases between them. In nucleotides, the CDR3 is TGTGCCAGCATGGATTGGGGGTTAAGAGGGGCCAACGTCCTGACTTTC. Amino acids: CASMDWGLRGANVLTF.

CDR3 loop: CASHETGVTYEQYF. The CDR3, as DNA: TGTGCCAGCCATGAGACCGGGGTTACCTACGAGCAGTACTTC. The chain combines TRBV2 with TRBJ2-7, with D possibly being TRBD2 (5 bases). Trimming stripped 8 bases from V and 2 bases from J, with 16 bases between. The CDR3 covers 14 residues. Germline loops: CDR1 SNHLY, CDR2 FYNNEI. The full variable domain, with the rest looked up from reference TRBV2 and TRBJ2-7, is EPEVTQTPSHQVTQMGQEVILRCVPISNHLYFYWYRQILGQKVEFLVSFYNNEISEKSEIFDDQFSVERPDGSNFTLKIRSTKLEDSAMYFCASHETGVTYEQYFGPGTRLTVT.

The rearrangement uses TRBV20-1 and TRBJ2-7; 7 positions match TRBD1. Germline CDR1 is DFQATT and CDR2 is SNEGSKA (reference sequence). The CDR3 runs to 13 residues. V dropped 3 bases and J dropped 3; count of bases not matched to a gene: 5. CDR3 bases: TGCAGTGCTAGCCACGACAGGGTCTACGAGCAGTACTTC. This translates into CSASHDRVYEQYF.

This clonotype was found many times. The rearrangement uses TRBV12-3 or TRBV12-4 and TRBJ2-7; TRBD2 is a possible D gene (5 bases). V lost 8 bases and J lost 2, with 10 bases in between. The CDR3 extends over 12 amino acids. The CDR3 loop is CASGPGTYEQYF. The CDR3 DNA follows: TGTGCCAGCGGACCGGGGACCTACGAGCAGTACTTC.

This chain links TRBV25-1 with TRBJ2-2; D not resolved. This CDR3 region has 14 residues. Looked up from germline, CDR1 is MGHDK and CDR2 is SYGVNS. Trimming took 4 bases from V and 5 from J, leaving 11 bases between them. As DNA, the CDR3 is TGTGCCAGCAGTGTATCCCTGGGAACCGGGGAGCTGTTTTTT. Translating gives CASSVSLGTGELFF.

This clonotype was seen many times. V usage is TRBV5-6 and J usage is TRBJ2-5, with D perhaps given as TRBD1 or TRBD2 (5 bases each). The germline CDR1 and CDR2 sequences are SGHDT and YYEEEE. Trimming stripped 2 bases from V and 10 bases from J, with 15 bases between. This CDR3 is 13 amino acids long. The CDR3 is CASSLVLQEDQYF. In DNA form, the CDR3 reads TGTGCCAGCAGCTTAGTTTTACAGGAGGACCAGTACTTC.

V usage is TRBV7-2 and J usage is TRBJ2-1; TRBD2 aligns across 7 bases. Germline V gives CDR1 SGHTA, CDR2 FQGNSA. The CDR3 extends over 14 amino acids. Trimming removed 6 bases from V and 4 bases from J; junction bases left unmatched: 6. CDR3 protein: CASRTASGYNEQFF. The CDR3 nucleotides read TGTGCCAGCAGGACGGCTAGCGGATACAATGAGCAGTTCTTC.

The chain joins TRBV10-1 to TRBJ2-2; no clear D. This CDR3 contains 14 residues. Trimming took 0 bases from V and 6 from J, leaving 8 bases between them. CDR1 is WNHNN and CDR2 is SYGVQD in the germline V gene (reference sequence). The CDR3 here is CASSESRLAGELFF. In DNA form, the CDR3 reads TGCGCCAGCAGTGAGTCTCGCCTAGCCGGGGAGCTGTTTTTT.

This clonotype was seen ten or more times. The rearrangement links TRBV25-1 to TRBJ2-1; TRBD1 matches at 9 bases. Losses at the gene ends were 7 bases for V and 5 bases for J; bases not matched to a gene: 9. This CDR3 comprises 15 residues. In germline, CDR1 is MGHDK, CDR2 SYGVNS. CDR3 in amino acids: CASNGGQGKDNEQFF. For the CDR3, the DNA is TGTGCCAGCAATGGTGGACAGGGGAAGGACAATGAGCAGTTCTTC.